Below are 3 T cell receptor beta chains sequenced from a single sample in a study of CD8 T cell repertoires and HIV-1 epitope variants. For these TCRs, the target antigens are not known. Data came from immunoSEQ multiplex PCR; TCRdb stores just in-frame clones and leaves some out. Of about 4,400 clones detected, approximately 65% appear once; the ten largest clones hold roughly 40%. Material for sequencing was cultured CD8+ T cells derived from PBMCs. The receptors shown here come from a male donor with HIV.

With regard to this clone: The junction shows a germline mismatch at one end, possibly a read error. The chain carries TRBV28 and TRBJ1-6, with unresolved D. The CDR3 extends over 15 amino acids. The germline V gene encodes CDR1 MDHEN and CDR2 SYDVKM. CDR3 sequence reads: CASSPTRTDVVSLAF. For the CDR3, the DNA is TGTGCCAGCAGTCCCACACGGACGGACGTTGTCTCTTTAGCTTTT.

This chain uses TRBV5-8 with TRBJ2-5, with TRBD1 matching 10 bases. The J call is in doubt because the DNA end fits TRBJ2-7 better. This CDR3 contains 13 residues. In germline, CDR1 is SGHTS, CDR2 YDEGEE. The DNA of the CDR3 is TGTGCCAGCAGCCGGGACAGGGGCTACGAGCAGTACTTC. It is translated as CASSRDRGYEQYF.

The DNA for the CDR3 is TGCGCCAGCAGCCAGGCCCCTAGCGGGGGGGCACAGAATGAGCAGTTCTTC. This gives the protein CASSQAPSGGAQNEQFF. The V gene is TRBV4-1, the J gene TRBJ2-1; TRBD2 matches 12 bases. Per the germline V gene, CDR1 is MGHRA and CDR2 is YSYEKL. V shed 3 bases, J shed 7 bases, and the junction held 10 bases outside the gene matches. The CDR3 contains 17 residues.